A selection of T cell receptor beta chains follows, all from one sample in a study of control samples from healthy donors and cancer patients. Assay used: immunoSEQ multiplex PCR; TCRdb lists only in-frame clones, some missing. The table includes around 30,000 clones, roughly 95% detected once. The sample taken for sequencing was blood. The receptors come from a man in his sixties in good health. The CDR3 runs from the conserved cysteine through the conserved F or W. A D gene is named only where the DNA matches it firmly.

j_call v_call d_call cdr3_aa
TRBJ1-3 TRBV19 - CASSIDRWTGNTIYF
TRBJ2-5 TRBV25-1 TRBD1 CASSVQGASSETQYF
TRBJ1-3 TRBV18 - CASSPSGGSTSSGNTIYF
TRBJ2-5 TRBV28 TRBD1 CASSLTGGSVETQYF
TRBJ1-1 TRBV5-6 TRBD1 CASKRTGNTEAFF
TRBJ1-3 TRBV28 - CASSPRNTIYF
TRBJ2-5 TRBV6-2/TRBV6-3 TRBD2 CASSNGLAGQETQYF
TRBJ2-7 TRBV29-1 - CSATTATYEQYF
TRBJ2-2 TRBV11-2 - CASLRQLSTGELFF
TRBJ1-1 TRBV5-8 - CASSWTGTYRTNTEAFF
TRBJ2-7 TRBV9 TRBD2 CASSPRTSGAYEQYF
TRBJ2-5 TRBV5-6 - CASSLKSGETQYF
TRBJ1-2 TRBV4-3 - CASSQDGGNYGYTF
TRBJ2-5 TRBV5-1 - CASSLGDSQETQYF
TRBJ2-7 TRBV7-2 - CASSLGQGTGNYEQYF
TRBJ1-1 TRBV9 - CASSVDRNTEAFF
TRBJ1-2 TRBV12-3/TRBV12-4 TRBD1 CASSLDRGYGYTF
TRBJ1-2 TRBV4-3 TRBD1 CASSQDINRGDGYTF
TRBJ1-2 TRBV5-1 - CASSLSGREGGYTF
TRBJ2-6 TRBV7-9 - CASIVSGANVLTF
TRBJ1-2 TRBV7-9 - CASSLGGALNPYDGYTF
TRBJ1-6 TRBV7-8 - CASSYRGTENSPLHF
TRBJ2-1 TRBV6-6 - CASSAEWEQFF
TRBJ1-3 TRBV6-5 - CASKGFSGNTIYF
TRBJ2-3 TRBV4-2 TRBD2 CASSQTPGLAGLSTDTQYF
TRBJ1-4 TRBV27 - CASSLPSETNEKLFF
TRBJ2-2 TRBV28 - CASSRGGPNTGELFF
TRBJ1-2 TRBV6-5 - CASSTGYDYGYTF
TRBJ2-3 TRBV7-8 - CASSQNTDTQYF
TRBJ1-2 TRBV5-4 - CASSFADRLNYGYTF
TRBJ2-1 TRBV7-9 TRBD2 CATSRASGGQDNEQFF
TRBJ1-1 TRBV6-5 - CAAAGLNTEAFF
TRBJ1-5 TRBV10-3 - CAISEGGGDNQPQHF
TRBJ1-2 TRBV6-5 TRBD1 CASSGQGADYGYTF
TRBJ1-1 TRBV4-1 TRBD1 CASSQGLGQFNTEAFF
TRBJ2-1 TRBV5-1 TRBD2 CASSPTLLAGGLGYNEQFF
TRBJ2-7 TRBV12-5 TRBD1 CASGLVNTLWTGKIEQYF
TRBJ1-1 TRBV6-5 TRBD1 CASSHTGASEAFF
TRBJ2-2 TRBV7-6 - CASSLGGTNTGELFF
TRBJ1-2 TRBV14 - CASSQEGRPGYTF